Shown below are 13 T cell receptor beta chains from a single sample sequenced in a study of T cell responses to AZD1222 COVID-19 vaccine. Data came from immunoSEQ multiplex PCR; TCRdb stores just in-frame clones and leaves some out. The sample lists 90,000 to 120,000 clones; roughly nine tenths were seen once. Sequencing was performed on peripheral blood, taken on day 0 of MenACWY control vaccination. These receptors all come from an adult in good health.

The chain links TRBV7-9 to TRBJ2-5, with 10 nucleotides matching TRBD2. The CDR3 runs to 15 residues. Losses at the gene ends were 5 bases for V and 4 bases for J; bases not matched to a gene: 7. Germline CDR1 reads SEHNR; CDR2 reads FQNEAQ (reference sequence). CDR3 bases: TGTGCCAGCAGCCCAAGCGGGGGGGCCGGAGAGACCCAGTACTTC. This translates into CASSPSGGAGETQYF.

The chain's CDR3 is CASSYGYATEAFF. The CDR3 DNA reads TGTGCCAGCAGTTATGGGTATGCCACTGAAGCTTTCTTT. This rearrangement joins TRBV5-4 to TRBJ1-1; no clear D. The CDR3 runs to 13 residues. V lost 5 bases and J lost 4, with 12 bases in between. Germline loops: CDR1 SGHNT, CDR2 YYREEE (reference sequence).

The V gene is TRBV7-9, the J gene TRBJ1-6; possible D gene TRBD1, 6 bases. This CDR3 has 15 amino acids. V lost 5 bases to trimming and J lost 8 bases, with 16 bases between them. Germline CDR1 and CDR2: SEHNR and FQNEAQ (reference sequence). As DNA, the CDR3 is TGTGCCAGCAGCGCACAGGGTCTCGGTGATTCACCCCTCCACTTT. Translated, it gives CASSAQGLGDSPLHF.

The rearrangement uses TRBV4-1 and TRBJ2-7, with D possibly called TRBD1 or TRBD2 (6 bases each). The V end was cut by 7 bases, the J end by 6 bases, with 13 bases between. Germline assignment: CDR1 MGHRA and CDR2 YSYEKL. The CDR3 loop spans 12 amino acids. In nucleotides, the CDR3 is TGCGCCAGCAACGGGGGCGGCCGCGAGCAGTACTTC. Translating it yields CASNGGGREQYF.

This clone was counted a single time. The chain is built from TRBV12-3 or TRBV12-4 and TRBJ2-7; D call uncertain. This CDR3 spans 12 amino acids. Trimming left V 6 bases short and J 2 bases short, with 8 bases between. The CDR3 bases are TGTGCCAGCAGCTCCACAGCCTACGAGCAGTACTTC. Translating it yields CASSSTAYEQYF.

This chain connects TRBV7-2 to TRBJ1-5; perhaps TRBD1 as D (6 bases). Germline assignment: CDR1 SGHTA and CDR2 FQGNSA. The CDR3 contains 15 residues. V lost 6 bases and J lost 1, with 13 bases in between. The CDR3 bases are TGTGCCAGCAGTTTACAGGGTAGAAGCAATCAGCCCCAGCATTTT. Encoded protein: CASSLQGRSNQPQHF.

The chain joins TRBV7-9 to TRBJ1-6, with 7 bases aligning to TRBD1. Losses at the gene ends were 4 bases for V and 6 bases for J; bases not matched to a gene: 6. CDR3 size: 15 residues. Germline assignment: CDR1 SEHNR and CDR2 FQNEAQ (reference sequence). DNA of the CDR3: TGTGCCAGCAGCTCTCGACAGGGAGCTAATTCACCCCTCCACTTT. The encoded protein is CASSSRQGANSPLHF.

The gene calls are TRBV7-8 and TRBJ2-7, with 8 bases identical to TRBD2. This CDR3 is 16 amino acids long. Germline CDR1 is SGHVS and CDR2 is FQNEAQ. With 3 bases clipped from V and 4 bases from J, the junction kept 11 bases outside the gene matches. CDR3 sequence reads: CASSLARLARDYEQYF. CDR3 nucleotide sequence: TGTGCCAGCAGCTTGGCTAGACTAGCGAGAGATTACGAGCAGTACTTC.

This clone came up a few times. The V call is TRBV5-1, the J call TRBJ2-2, with D perhaps TRBD1 or TRBD2 (6 bases each). From germline, CDR1 is SGHRS and CDR2 YFSETQ. V was trimmed by 0 bases and J by 3 bases, leaving 21 bases between them. The CDR3 has 19 residues. The CDR3 sequence: CASSLGLGGASYYTGELFF. The CDR3 DNA sequence: TGCGCCAGCAGCTTGGGGCTCGGGGGCGCGTCGTACTACACCGGGGAGCTGTTTTTT.

The CDR3: CASSVGQGNTIYF. In DNA, the CDR3 is TGCGCCAGCAGCGTGGGACAGGGAAACACCATATATTTT. This rearrangement joins TRBV5-1 to TRBJ1-3, with 7 bases lining up with TRBD1. The ends lost 4 bases at V and 4 bases at J; junction bases unmatched: 2. The CDR3 is 13 residues long. Germline CDR1 SGHRS, CDR2 YFSETQ.

V and J are TRBV5-4 and TRBJ1-3; D remains unclear. CDR1 is SGHNT, CDR2 YYREEE, per germline (reference sequence). The CDR3 runs 16 residues. V was clipped by 0 bases and J by 0 bases, with 10 bases between them. For the CDR3, the DNA is TGTGCCAGCAGCTTGGATCTGGGGAACTCTGGAAACACCATATATTTT. Translated, it gives CASSLDLGNSGNTIYF.

This sequence joins TRBV3-1 (or the pseudogene TRBV3-2) and TRBJ1-1; 9 nucleotides match TRBD1. The CDR3 has 17 amino acids. With 0 bases clipped from V and 0 bases from J, the junction kept 5 bases outside the gene matches. Germline values: CDR1 LGHDT, CDR2 YNNKEL (reference sequence). This chain's CDR3 is CASSQEMGQGVNTEAFF. CDR3 coding DNA: TGTGCCAGCAGCCAAGAGATGGGACAGGGCGTGAACACTGAAGCTTTCTTT.

The chain joins TRBV11-2 to TRBJ2-1, with TRBD2 matching 10 bases. Trimming cost V 5 bases and J 7 bases; bases outside gene matches: 5. CDR1 and CDR2 (germline): SGHAT, FQNNGV. The CDR3 is 14 residues long. In nucleotides, the CDR3 is TGTGCCAGCAGCACCCTGACTAGCGGGAATGAGCAGTTCTTC. Its protein product is CASSTLTSGNEQFF.